A selection of T cell receptor beta chains follows, all from one sample in a study of OX40 agonist ivuxolimab in advanced cancers. This table comes from immunoSEQ multiplex PCR, and its TCRdb copy is limited to in-frame clones, with some not included. The table includes 70,000 to 95,000 clones, approximately 88% detected once. Here the sequenced sample was CD4+ or CD8+ T cells sorted from blood, taken in a trial of the OX40 agonist ivuxolimab. These receptors all come from an adult with an advanced solid tumor such as melanoma, head and neck, liver or kidney cancer. Each CDR3 is given with its conserved first and last residue. The D gene is left open where the match is weak. The size of a clone is reported for some rows only, either as once, few or many, or as a class for expanded clones.

D,J,size,V,CDR3,DNA
-,TRBJ2-2,-,TRBV10-1,CASSERFNTGELFF,TGCGCCAGCAGTGAGAGGTTTAACACCGGGGAGCTGTTTTTT
-,TRBJ2-1,once,TRBV27,CASSLGGYEQFF,TGTGCCAGCAGTCTGGGCGGATATGAGCAGTTCTTC
-,TRBJ2-1,once,TRBV21-1,CASITPVRDRGHEQFF,TGTGCCAGCATCACACCAGTACGGGACAGGGGCCATGAGCAGTTCTTC
-,TRBJ1-2,few,TRBV25-1,CASSETGTANYGYTF,TGTGCCAGCAGTGAAACAGGAACGGCTAACTATGGCTACACCTTC
TRBD2,TRBJ2-2,-,TRBV19,CASSIVWGSGYGELFF,TGTGCCAGTAGTATAGTTTGGGGTAGCGGGTACGGGGAGCTGTTTTTT
-,TRBJ1-2,-,TRBV7-9,CASRSDGAYGYTF,TGTGCCAGCAGGTCCGACGGGGCCTATGGCTACACCTTC
-,TRBJ2-7,-,TRBV18,CASSPVGQSSYEQYF,TGTGCCAGCTCCCCGGTTGGGCAGAGCTCCTACGAGCAGTACTTC
-,TRBJ2-2,-,TRBV28,CASSFSSSGLGSGELFF,TGTGCCAGCAGTTTCTCCTCCTCCGGCCTAGGGTCCGGGGAGCTGTTTTTT
-,TRBJ2-7,-,TRBV18,CASSPFTGTGYEQYF,TGTGCCAGCTCACCATTTACCGGGACGGGTTACGAGCAGTACTTC
-,TRBJ2-7,-,TRBV27,CASSFKAGTYEQYF,TGTGCCAGCAGTTTCAAGGCGGGGACCTACGAGCAGTACTTC
-,TRBJ1-3,-,TRBV6-6,CASSYLGASSGNTIYF,TGTGCCAGCAGTTACCTGGGGGCCAGCTCTGGAAACACCATATATTTT
TRBD1,TRBJ1-2,-,TRBV27,CASSSAGTGHYGYTF,TGTGCCAGCAGCTCGGCCGGGACAGGGCACTATGGCTACACCTTC
-,TRBJ2-2,-,TRBV7-9,CASSQISGELFF,TGTGCCAGCAGCCAAATTTCCGGGGAGCTGTTTTTT
-,TRBJ2-7,few,TRBV15,CATSKGLTYEQYF,TGTGCCACCAGCAAGGGGCTTACCTACGAGCAGTACTTC
-,TRBJ2-1,-,TRBV6-6,CASSHINNEQFF,TGTGCCAGCAGTCATATTAACAATGAGCAGTTCTTC
TRBD1,TRBJ2-7,-,TRBV2,CASSDRGQVDEQYF,TGTGCCAGCAGCGACAGGGGGCAGGTGGACGAGCAGTACTTC
-,TRBJ2-3,-,TRBV2,CASGAPFTDTQYF,TGTGCCAGCGGGGCGCCCTTCACAGATACGCAGTATTTT
-,TRBJ1-1,-,TRBV18,CASSPPSGGGGTEAFF,TGTGCCAGCTCACCACCCTCGGGTGGAGGTGGCACTGAAGCTTTCTTT
-,TRBJ1-5,-,TRBV18,CASSLRQSIGNQPQHF,TGTGCCAGCTCACTAAGACAGAGTATAGGGAATCAGCCCCAGCATTTT
TRBD1,TRBJ2-7,-,TRBV2,CASTWTGTYEQYF,TGTGCCAGTACATGGACAGGGACCTACGAGCAGTACTTC
TRBD2,TRBJ2-7,-,TRBV11-3,CASSLGTSSYEQYF,TGTGCCAGCAGCCTTGGGACTAGTTCCTACGAGCAGTACTTC
-,TRBJ2-3,-,TRBV9,CASSVGQPGRIPTDTQYF,TGTGCCAGCAGCGTAGGACAACCGGGACGGATTCCCACAGATACGCAGTATTTT
-,TRBJ2-7,-,TRBV19,CASSIVNGNYEQYF,TGTGCCAGTAGTATAGTAAATGGGAACTACGAGCAGTACTTC
TRBD1,TRBJ1-2,-,TRBV6-4,CASSPRTGEAYGYTF,TGTGCCAGCAGTCCCAGGACAGGGGAAGCCTATGGCTACACCTTC
-,TRBJ1-5,once,TRBV19,CASSILPGNQPQHF,TGTGCCAGTAGTATCCTCCCGGGCAATCAGCCCCAGCATTTT
-,TRBJ1-2,-,TRBV23-1,CASSQSGGACGYTF,TGCGCCAGCAGTCAATCGGGAGGGGCGTGCGGCTACACCTTC
-,TRBJ2-2,-,TRBV10-3,CAISVEGSLGTGELFF,TGTGCCATCAGTGTGGAGGGGTCTCTTGGTACCGGGGAGCTGTTTTTT
TRBD1,TRBJ2-4,-,TRBV2,CASTEGQGNIQYF,TGTGCCAGCACCGAGGGACAGGGAAACATTCAGTACTTC
-,TRBJ2-7,-,TRBV27,CASSWGRSSYEQYF,TGTGCCAGCAGTTGGGGTAGGAGCTCCTACGAGCAGTACTTC
-,TRBJ2-7,-,TRBV28,CASSFGRAYEQYF,TGTGCCAGCAGTTTTGGCCGGGCCTACGAGCAGTACTTC
-,TRBJ1-1,-,TRBV19,CASSMKGQGNTEAFF,TGTGCCAGTAGTATGAAGGGGCAGGGTAACACTGAAGCTTTCTTT
-,TRBJ2-1,-,TRBV7-8,CASTLSPTQGWNEQFF,TGTGCCAGCACCCTTAGTCCTACGCAGGGTTGGAATGAGCAGTTCTTC
-,TRBJ2-7,-,TRBV9,CASSVGGESSYEQYF,TGTGCCAGCAGCGTAGGCGGGGAAAGCTCCTACGAGCAGTACTTC
TRBD2,TRBJ2-7,once,TRBV6-6,CASSYLGGYSSYEQYF,TGTGCCAGCAGTTACTTGGGGGGGTACAGCTCCTACGAGCAGTACTTC
TRBD2,TRBJ2-7,-,TRBV2,CASTVLAGGRGAYEQYF,TGTGCCAGCACCGTACTAGCGGGAGGTAGGGGGGCCTACGAGCAGTACTTC
-,TRBJ1-5,-,TRBV7-9,CASSLVGDVSNQPQHF,TGTGCCAGCAGCTTAGTGGGGGACGTGAGCAATCAGCCCCAGCATTTT
-,TRBJ2-5,once,TRBV5-4,CASSLAGSTETQYF,TGTGCCAGCAGCTTGGCGGGGAGTACGGAGACCCAGTACTTC
-,TRBJ2-7,-,TRBV30,CAWRLRRGPYEQYF,TGTGCCTGGAGACTCCGTAGGGGACCCTACGAGCAGTACTTC
TRBD1,TRBJ1-1,-,TRBV9,CASSGGQGAEAFF,TGTGCCAGCAGCGGAGGACAGGGCGCTGAAGCTTTCTTT
-,TRBJ2-7,-,TRBV10-3,CAITQGWQGTYEQYF,TGTGCCATCACCCAGGGCTGGCAGGGAACCTACGAGCAGTACTTC
TRBD1,TRBJ1-4,once,TRBV30,CAWSVWAPGTGYDEKLFF,TGTGCCTGGAGTGTATGGGCCCCCGGGACAGGGTACGATGAAAAACTGTTTTTT
-,TRBJ1-2,-,TRBV4-1,CASSQEGAHGYTF,TGCGCCAGCAGCCAAGAGGGGGCGCATGGCTACACCTTC
TRBD2,TRBJ2-1,-,TRBV7-7,CASSQAPGTSGRRNEQFF,TGTGCTAGCAGCCAGGCCCCCGGGACTAGCGGGAGAAGGAATGAGCAGTTCTTC
TRBD2,TRBJ2-2,-,TRBV28,CASSAIATSGRLAGELFF,TGTGCCAGCAGTGCTATAGCCACTAGCGGGAGGTTAGCCGGGGAGCTGTTTTTT